The T cell receptor beta chain under discussion was sequenced for a study of blood T cell repertoires in COVID-19 (dated by TCRdb to the early 2020s). About the study as a whole: The collaborator samples originated in the United States, Italy and Spain and spanned the acute and convalescent phases of COVID-19. Subjects who had been exposed to COVID-19, were actively infected with it, or had recovered from it provided the deeply sampled blood TCRbeta repertoires that made up the dataset. The prospective study material was composed of cDNA or gDNA derived from T cells, B-cell-depleted T cells, or PBMCs. A freely available public database, intended as a resource for researchers studying the immune response to SARS-CoV-2, is where the repertoires were released. Samples came from the ongoing ImmuneRACE study (first 160 participants) plus 1,254 subjects from 6 global collaborators. Where available, HLA class I and class II types were obtained from metadata supplied by the sample provider rather than from assay-based typing. A de-identified subject ID, COVID-19 status, age in years and sex were almost always included in the sample metadata.

The investigation overall reported the following: Clinical and demographic metadata were provided uncurated, with the amount varying by source and participant.

Collaborating institutions collected whole blood in K2EDTA tubes following their own protocols. For TCRbeta analysis, collaborator samples were shipped as frozen whole blood, as isolated PBMCs, or as DNA extracted from either sample type. About this clone: What this receptor recognizes is not known. Per-nucleotide qualities are absent, and no much larger clonotype sits a single base away.

The immunoSEQ Assay, a bias-controlled multiplex PCR, was used to amplify TCRbeta CDR3 regions from genomic DNA. The study's own analysis went as follows. The number of nucleated cells in each sample was estimated from the amplification of reference gene primers within the assay. To quantify the absolute abundance of each unique TCRbeta CDR3 rearrangement, sequence reads were collapsed and filtered. For each sample, productive Simpson clonality was calculated as the square root of Simpson's diversity index over productive rearrangements. TCRdb took over this immuneACCESS table, retaining in-frame rearrangements with V and J assigned. Such tables are incomplete; in checked studies, under half of the missing clones stem from an unresolved V gene, and the remainder is unexplained. V and J calls and clone size are copied from that table; D and trimming were computed from the DNA. The sample table contains tens of thousands of clones; only one count was recorded for approximately 72% of them. The ten most abundant clones make up 30% to 40% of the sample.

Here V drops 6 bases and J drops 7 bases, and the junction holds 5 bases not matched to any gene. From the cysteine through the phenylalanine, the CDR3 covers 13 amino acids. Only the CDR3 DNA stays, 39 bases, in frame from base 1. CDR1 is given as LNHDA and CDR2 as SQIVND, both from the germline V gene (reference sequence). Sequenced: peripheral blood. Recombination connected TRBV19 to TRBJ2-1; 8 central nucleotides agree with TRBD2. The receptor's source is a man at least 80 years old with acute or convalescent COVID-19. In nucleotide form, the sequence is TGTGCCAGTAGAACGGGGGGGGGAAATGAGCAGTTCTTC. It specifies CASRTGGGNEQFF.